These 19 T cell receptor beta chains came from one sample sequenced in a study of blood T cell repertoires in COVID-19. Profiled with immunoSEQ multiplex PCR; TCRdb holds only in-frame clones, not every one. The sample has 210,000 or so clones; 70% to 90% are singletons. Sequenced material: peripheral blood. Source of these receptors: a man aged 30-40 years with COVID-19, enrolled during active disease.

V gene TRBV18 combines with J gene TRBJ2-3, with D unclear. Germline lookup yields CDR1 KGHSH and CDR2 LQKENI. With 3 bases removed from V and 0 bases from J, the gap between germline ends came to 10 bases. The CDR3 loop spans 15 amino acids. CDR3: CASSPVAVSTDTQYF. CDR3 nucleotides: TGTGCCAGCTCACCCGTTGCGGTAAGCACAGATACGCAGTATTTT.

The V and J genes are TRBV7-3 and TRBJ1-3, with TRBD1 matching over 7 bases. Germline V gene sequence: CDR1 SGHTA, CDR2 FQGTGA. After removal of 4 bases from V and 2 bases from J, the junction contained 5 bases not matched to a gene. The CDR3 is 15 amino acids. CDR3 protein: CASSYQGGPGNTIYF. Here the CDR3 DNA reads TGTGCCAGCAGCTACCAGGGGGGTCCTGGAAACACCATATATTTT.

The chain couples TRBV2 to TRBJ2-1; no definite D call. The CDR3 is 12 amino acids. V was pared by 3 bases and J by 8 bases, with 8 bases between. Germline V gene lookup returns CDR1 SNHLY and CDR2 FYNNEI. The CDR3, as DNA: TGTGCCAGCAGTGACGAGTTCGATGAGCAGTTCTTC. It yields the protein CASSDEFDEQFF.

The rearrangement links TRBV6-2 or TRBV6-3 to TRBJ2-7, with TRBD2 as a possible D gene (5 bases). CDR1 MNHEY and CDR2 SVGEGT come from the germline V gene. The CDR3 is made up of 18 amino acids. V was pared by 0 bases and J by 0 bases, with 18 bases between. CDR3 sequence (DNA): TGTGCCAGCAGTTACTCGAGAGCCCGGGATGGAGACTCCTACGAGCAGTACTTC. Amino acids: CASSYSRARDGDSYEQYF.

In this sample, this clone turned up once. The chain joins TRBV6-6 to TRBJ1-1; D possibly corresponds to TRBD1 (5 bases). Trimming removed 7 bases from V and 1 base from J, with 13 bases in between. CDR1 is MNHNY and CDR2 is SVGAGI in the germline V gene (reference sequence). The CDR3 is made up of 14 amino acids. The CDR3 bases are TGTGCCAGCAACCCCGTCGGGGGGAACACTGAAGCTTTCTTT. Translation gives CASNPVGGNTEAFF.

The chain employs TRBV11-3 and TRBJ2-7, with D hard to call. Germline CDR1 reads SGHNT; CDR2 reads YENEEA. Trimming removed 2 bases at V and 7 bases at J, with 3 bases between. The CDR3 runs to 10 residues. The CDR3: CASSLLEQYF. The CDR3 DNA sequence: TGTGCCAGCAGCTTACTGGAGCAGTACTTC.

The chain carries TRBV18 and TRBJ1-1, with 7 positions matching TRBD1. The junction had 4 bases not matched to a gene; V was cut back by 2 bases and J by 1 base. In germline, CDR1 is KGHSH, CDR2 LQKENI. The CDR3 runs to 15 residues. Here the CDR3 reads CASSPKNRGNTEAFF. CDR3 DNA sequence: TGTGCCAGCTCACCAAAAAACAGGGGGAACACTGAAGCTTTCTTT. Looking up the rest from reference TRBV18 and TRBJ1-1 gives the full variable domain: NAGVMQNPRHLVRRRGQEARLRCSPMKGHSHVYWYRQLPEEGLKFMVYLQKENIIDESGMPKERFSAEFPKEGPSILRIQQVVRGDSAAYFCASSPKNRGNTEAFFGQGTRLTVV.

The CDR3 nucleotides read TGCGCCAGCAGCCAATGGGGCCCCGGGACTAGCGCCCAGAGCTCCTACAATGAGCAGTTCTTC. This translates into CASSQWGPGTSAQSSYNEQFF. V is TRBV4-1 and J is TRBJ2-1; 10 nucleotides align to TRBD2. Germline assignment: CDR1 MGHRA and CDR2 YSYEKL. V was clipped by 2 bases and J by 0 bases; unmatched bases: 16. This CDR3 region has 21 residues.

The rearrangement joins TRBV7-8 to TRBJ2-1; D possibly corresponds to TRBD1 (6 bases). V dropped 1 base and J dropped 0 bases, with 10 bases sitting between them. Germline values: CDR1 SGHVS, CDR2 FQNEAQ. The CDR3 contains 16 residues. CDR3 sequence: CASSLVGGSSYNEQFF. DNA for the CDR3: TGTGCCAGCAGCTTAGTAGGGGGAAGCTCCTACAATGAGCAGTTCTTC. Together with reference TRBV7-8 and TRBJ2-1, the CDR3 gives the full variable domain: GAGVSQSPRYKVAKRGQDVALRCDPISGHVSLFWYQQALGQGPEFLTYFQNEAQLDKSGLPSDRFFAERPEGSVSTLKIQRTQQEDSAVYLCASSLVGGSSYNEQFFGPGTRLTVL.

A single count supports this clone. This rearrangement joins TRBV29-1 to TRBJ2-2; a possible D gene is TRBD1 (6 bases). CDR1 is SQVTM, CDR2 ANQGSEA, per germline. The CDR3 loop spans 12 amino acids. Trimming left V 4 bases short and J 6 bases short, with 9 bases between. CDR3 sequence: CSVGQVPGELFF. The CDR3 coding sequence is TGCAGCGTTGGACAGGTCCCCGGGGAGCTGTTTTTT.

The J gene is TRBJ2-1, the V gene TRBV18; D is unclear. With 5 bases removed from V and 4 bases from J, the gap between germline ends came to 3 bases. This CDR3 is built from 11 residues. From germline, CDR1 is KGHSH and CDR2 LQKENI. CDR3 sequence: CASSTYNEQFF. The CDR3 DNA reads TGTGCCAGCTCAACTTACAATGAGCAGTTCTTC.

The chain employs TRBV28 and TRBJ1-5; D unresolved. V lost 6 bases and J lost 2, with 11 bases in between. The CDR3 contains 14 residues. Germline V CDR1 and CDR2: MDHEN, SYDVKM. CDR3 sequence reads: CASRARPGNQPQHF. The DNA for the CDR3 is TGTGCCAGCAGGGCGCGGCCTGGCAATCAGCCCCAGCATTTT.

This rearrangement joins TRBV20-1 to TRBJ2-2; 8 nucleotides agree with TRBD1. Germline V gene lookup returns CDR1 DFQATT and CDR2 SNEGSKA (reference sequence). This CDR3 has 13 amino acids. Trimming removed 5 bases from V and 7 bases from J; junction bases left unmatched: 6. In DNA, the CDR3 is TGCAGTGCTGGTGGACAGGGAGGCGGGGAGCTGTTTTTT. Amino acids: CSAGGQGGGELFF.

The V call is TRBV7-9, the J call TRBJ1-5; D is possibly TRBD1 (5 bases). V was cut by 3 bases and J by 6 bases, with 9 bases left in between. Germline lookup yields CDR1 SEHNR and CDR2 FQNEAQ (reference sequence). CDR3 length equals 13 residues. CDR3 sequence: CASSFRDPQPQHF. DNA for the CDR3: TGTGCCAGCAGCTTCAGGGATCCTCAGCCCCAGCATTTT.

The J gene is TRBJ2-1, the V gene TRBV15; TRBD2 is a possible D gene (6 bases). The germline CDR1 and CDR2 sequences are LNHNV and YYDKDF (reference sequence). The CDR3 extends over 17 amino acids. V dropped 1 base and J dropped 0 bases, with 13 bases sitting between them. In DNA, the CDR3 is TGTGCCACCAGCAGAGGCATGGGGGGAAGCTCCTACAATGAGCAGTTCTTC. It codes for CATSRGMGGSSYNEQFF.

V is TRBV19 and J is TRBJ1-2, with 8 bases that match TRBD1. Germline CDR1 is LNHDA and CDR2 is SQIVND (reference sequence). Unmatched junction bases numbered 14, after V lost 9 bases and J lost 5 bases. The CDR3 totals 15 residues. The CDR3 DNA reads TGTGCCAGCAATTACCCCGGACAGGGAGCTTATGGCTACACCTTC. Its translation is CASNYPGQGAYGYTF.

V gene TRBV11-2 combines with J gene TRBJ2-5; 9 nucleotides align to TRBD2. V lost 5 bases, J lost 6 bases, and 4 bases stayed unmatched. The CDR3 runs 13 residues. The germline CDR1 and CDR2 sequences are SGHAT and FQNNGV. CDR3 in amino acids: CASSGGRGKTQYF. CDR3 coding DNA: TGTGCCAGCAGCGGCGGGAGGGGGAAGACCCAGTACTTC.

The chain couples TRBV7-3 to TRBJ2-2, with TRBD2 matching 10 bases. This CDR3 spans 18 amino acids. CDR1 SGHTA and CDR2 FQGTGA come from the germline V gene. V was pared by 0 bases and J by 3 bases, with 7 bases of the junction left unmatched. The CDR3 DNA follows: TGTGCCAGCAGCTTAACGGGGTTAGCGGGGGGTTACACCGGGGAGCTGTTTTTT. Encoded protein: CASSLTGLAGGYTGELFF. Based on the CDR3 plus reference TRBV7-3 and TRBJ2-2, the full variable domain is GAGVSQTPSNKVTEKGKYVELRCDPISGHTALYWYRQSLGQGPEFLIYFQGTGAADDSGLPNDRFFAVRPEGSVSTLKIQRTERGDSAVYLCASSLTGLAGGYTGELFFGEGSRLTVL.

This chain links TRBV10-3 with TRBJ2-1; the match to TRBD2 covers 11 bases. This CDR3 contains 14 residues. With 10 bases clipped from V and 8 bases from J, the junction kept 10 bases outside the gene matches. Germline V gives CDR1 ENHRY, CDR2 SYGVKD. The CDR3 loop reads CANARLAGIDEQFF. The CDR3 DNA reads as TGTGCCAACGCCCGACTAGCGGGGATCGATGAGCAGTTCTTC.